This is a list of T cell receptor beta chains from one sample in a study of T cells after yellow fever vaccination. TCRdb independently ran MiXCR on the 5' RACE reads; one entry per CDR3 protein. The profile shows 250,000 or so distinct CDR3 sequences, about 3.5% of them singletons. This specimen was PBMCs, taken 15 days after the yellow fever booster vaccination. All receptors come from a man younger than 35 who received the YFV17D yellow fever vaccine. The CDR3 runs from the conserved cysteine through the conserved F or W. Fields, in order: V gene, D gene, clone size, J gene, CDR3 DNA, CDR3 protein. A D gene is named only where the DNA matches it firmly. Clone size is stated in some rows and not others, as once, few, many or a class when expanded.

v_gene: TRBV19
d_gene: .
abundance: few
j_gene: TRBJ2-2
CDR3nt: TGTGCCAGTAGCCTGGGGGTAGCGGCGAACACCGGGGAGCTGTTTTTT
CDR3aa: CASSLGVAANTGELFF

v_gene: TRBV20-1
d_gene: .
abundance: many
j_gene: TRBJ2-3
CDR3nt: TGCAGTGCTAGAAGTCCAGCTAGACATCTAGATACGCAGTATTTT
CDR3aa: CSARSPARHLDTQYF

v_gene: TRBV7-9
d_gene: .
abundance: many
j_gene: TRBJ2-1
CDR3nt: TGTGCCAGCAGCTCGAAAGGAGGGCCCTCCTACAATGAGCAGTTCTTC
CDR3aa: CASSSKGGPSYNEQFF

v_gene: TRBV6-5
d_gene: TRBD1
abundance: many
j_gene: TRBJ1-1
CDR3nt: TGTGCCAGCAGTTACTCGACTCAGGGGGGTCCTGAAGCTTTCTTT
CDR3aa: CASSYSTQGGPEAFF

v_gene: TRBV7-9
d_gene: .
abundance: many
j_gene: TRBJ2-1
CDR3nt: TGTGCCAGCAGCTTAGTGTATGAGCAGTTCTTC
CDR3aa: CASSLVYEQFF

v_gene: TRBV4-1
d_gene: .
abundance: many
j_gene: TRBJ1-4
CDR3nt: TGCGCCAGCAGCCAAGATCCGGCAGTTGACGAAAAACTGTTTTTT
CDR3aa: CASSQDPAVDEKLFF

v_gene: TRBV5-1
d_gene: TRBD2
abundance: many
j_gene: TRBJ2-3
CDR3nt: TGCGCCAGCGGGGCGGGGGGGCCCACAGATACGCAGTATTTT
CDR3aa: CASGAGGPTDTQYF

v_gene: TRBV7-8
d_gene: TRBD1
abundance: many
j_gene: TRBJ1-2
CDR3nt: TGTGCCAGCAGCTTACACAGACAGGGGGCGCCTGGCTACACCTTC
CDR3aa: CASSLHRQGAPGYTF

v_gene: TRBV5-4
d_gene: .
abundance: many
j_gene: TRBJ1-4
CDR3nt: TGTGCCACCGGGGTTGCGTTAACTAATGAAAAACTGTTTTTT
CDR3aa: CATGVALTNEKLFF

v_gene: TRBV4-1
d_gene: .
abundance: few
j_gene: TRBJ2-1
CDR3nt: TGCGCCAGCAGCCAAGAGGGGCCAGGGACCGGGTGGAATGAGCAGTTCTTC
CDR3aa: CASSQEGPGTGWNEQFF

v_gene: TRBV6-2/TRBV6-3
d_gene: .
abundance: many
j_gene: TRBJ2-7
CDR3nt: TGTGCCAGCCTACCTAGGGACCGCCCAGGGGAGCAGTACTTC
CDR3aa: CASLPRDRPGEQYF

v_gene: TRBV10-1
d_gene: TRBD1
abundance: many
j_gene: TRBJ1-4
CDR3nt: TGCGCCAGCAGCGCAGGGGGAGCAGGCGAAAAACTGTTTTTT
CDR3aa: CASSAGGAGEKLFF

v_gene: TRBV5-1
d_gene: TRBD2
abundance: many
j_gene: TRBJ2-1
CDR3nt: TGCGCCAGCAACTCGCCGGGACTAGCGGGGGCTCGGCCCTACAATGAGCAGTTCTTC
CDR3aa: CASNSPGLAGARPYNEQFF

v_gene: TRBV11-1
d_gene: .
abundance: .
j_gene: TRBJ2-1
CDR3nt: TGTGCCAGCAGCCCCGGTCATGAGCAGTTCTTC
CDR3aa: CASSPGHEQFF

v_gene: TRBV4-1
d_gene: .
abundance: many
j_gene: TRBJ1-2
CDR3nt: TGCGCCAGCAGCCATTCAGAAACCTATGGCTACACCTTC
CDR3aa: CASSHSETYGYTF

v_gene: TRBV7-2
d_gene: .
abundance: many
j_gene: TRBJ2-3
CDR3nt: TGTGCCAGCAGCTTCAGACTGAGCACAGATACGCAGTATTTT
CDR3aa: CASSFRLSTDTQYF

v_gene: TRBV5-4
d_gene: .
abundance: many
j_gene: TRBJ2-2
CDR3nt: TGTGCCAGCAGCCCCTCGTTCACCGGGGAGCTGTTTTTT
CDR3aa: CASSPSFTGELFF